These 30 T cell receptor beta chains came from one sample sequenced in a study of low-dose radiotherapy and immunotherapy resistance in tumors. With TRAV- and TRBV-specific primers, first-strand cDNA was made, covering the alpha and beta chains. The TCRs were subjected to amplification over 20 PCR cycles employing a constant-region primer in conjunction with a V-primer adapter. One entry per CDR3 protein results from TCRdb running MiXCR on the reads. Among 60,000 to 75,000 distinct CDR3 sequences listed, more than 25% were seen once. Time point given: before trial treatment. Sequencing was performed on PBMCs, taken before treatment. These receptors all stem from a male donor with rectosigmoid adenocarcinoma.

V usage is TRBV2 and J usage is TRBJ2-1; 8 bases align to TRBD2. The trim removed 5 bases at V and 7 bases at J, leaving 10 bases unmatched. CDR3 length: 15 residues. Germline-derived CDR1 and CDR2 are SNHLY and FYNNEI. The CDR3 sequence is CASSQTGRGGNEQFF. In DNA form, the CDR3 reads TGTGCCAGCAGTCAAACCGGGAGGGGGGGGAATGAGCAGTTCTTC.

With respect to this clonotype: It is likely a read error: a sequence one base away is far more abundant. The J gene is TRBJ2-7, the V gene TRBV5-1; D may be TRBD2 (6 bases). CDR1 and CDR2 from the germline V gene are SGHRS and YFSETQ. The CDR3 extends over 14 amino acids. CDR3 protein: CASSFRSGESEQYF. The CDR3 DNA reads as TGTGCCAGCAGCTTCAGATCGGGAGAGAGCGAGCAGTACTTC.

The chain links TRBV28 to TRBJ1-5; D gene unclear. The CDR3 extends over 11 amino acids. CDR1 is MDHEN, CDR2 SYDVKM, per germline. V was clipped by 5 bases and J by 9 bases, with 8 bases between them. Here the CDR3 reads CASSLKGPQHF. The CDR3 DNA reads as TGTGCCAGCAGTCTAAAGGGGCCCCAGCATTTT.

This clonotype has at least ten counts. The gene calls are TRBV10-3 and TRBJ2-7; perhaps TRBD2 as D (6 bases). The CDR3 length is 12 residues. The ends were cut back, 3 bases at V and 5 bases at J, with 8 bases in the middle. Germline-derived CDR1 and CDR2 are ENHRY and SYGVKD. As DNA, the CDR3 is TGTGCCATCAGTGACAGGGAGGACGAGCAGTACTTC. It codes for CAISDREDEQYF.

The chain combines TRBV12-3 or TRBV12-4 with TRBJ1-2; weak D call: TRBD1 (5 bases). Trimming pared 2 bases from V and 10 bases from J, leaving 20 bases between. The CDR3 has 15 amino acids. The CDR3 nucleotides read TGTGCCAGCAGTTTACGGACACTATCACTAGGCCCCTACACCTTC. Protein sequence: CASSLRTLSLGPYTF.

This clonotype was detected many times. The rearrangement joins TRBV28 to TRBJ2-6; weak D call: TRBD1 (6 bases). In germline, CDR1 is MDHEN, CDR2 SYDVKM. Trimming took off 5 bases at V and 0 bases at J, with 14 bases between the two ends. The CDR3 has 17 residues. CDR3 DNA sequence: TGTGCCAGCAGTCATAGGACAGATCACTCTGGGGCCAACGTCCTGACTTTC. Translation: CASSHRTDHSGANVLTF.

A remark on this clonotype: A far larger clone is a single base away, which makes a read error likely. This chain joins TRBV11-2 and TRBJ2-7; 11 nucleotides match TRBD2. The germline gives CDR1 SGHAT, CDR2 FQNNGV. With 5 bases clipped from V and 4 bases from J, the junction kept 10 bases outside the gene matches. This CDR3 comprises 16 residues. DNA of the CDR3: TGTGCCAGCAGCCTAGGGCCTACTAGCGGGAGTTACGAGCAGTACTTC. Its translation: CASSLGPTSGSYEQYF.

On this clonotype itself: A far more abundant clone sits one base away, making this likely a read error. The chain uses TRBV2 and TRBJ2-7; TRBD1 matches at 9 bases. Losses at the gene ends were 4 bases for V and 7 bases for J; bases not matched to a gene: 11. This CDR3 is built from 15 residues. Germline CDR1 and CDR2: SNHLY and FYNNEI. The CDR3 DNA reads as TGTGCCAGCAGTGGGGTGGACAGGGGTTGGAATGAGCAGTACTTC. It codes for CASSGVDRGWNEQYF.

The gene calls are TRBV24-1 and TRBJ2-1; TRBD2 agrees at 13 bases. The CDR3 is 18 amino acids. With V trimmed by 4 bases and J by 7 bases, 12 bases remained unmatched. Germline CDR1 reads KGHDR; CDR2 reads SFDVKD. This chain's CDR3 is CATSERTSGSPPLNEQFF. The CDR3 coding sequence is TGTGCCACCAGTGAACGGACTAGCGGGAGCCCACCCTTGAATGAGCAGTTCTTC.

This rearrangement joins TRBV9 to TRBJ2-1, with 13 bases that match TRBD2. The CDR3 spans 16 residues. Germline V gives CDR1 SGDLS, CDR2 YYNGEE. V shed 3 bases, J shed 10 bases, and the junction held 10 bases outside the gene matches. The CDR3 protein is CASSDPGLAGTGEQFF. The CDR3 DNA sequence: TGTGCCAGCAGCGATCCGGGACTAGCGGGGACTGGGGAGCAGTTCTTC. The full variable domain, completed using reference TRBV9 and TRBJ2-1, is DSGVTQTPKHLITATGQRVTLRCSPRSGDLSVYWYQQSLDQGLQFLIQYYNGEERAKGNILERFSAQQFPDLHSELNLSSLELGDSALYFCASSDPGLAGTGEQFFGPGTRLTVL.

In its sample, this clonotype was seen many times. The V call is TRBV27, the J call TRBJ1-4, with D maybe TRBD1 (5 bases). V was clipped by 0 bases and J by 0 bases, with 17 bases between them. This CDR3 has 19 residues. The germline CDR1 and CDR2 sequences are MNHEY and SMNVEV (reference sequence). As DNA, the CDR3 is TGTGCCAGCAGTTTATCTGGCCTTAGAACAGGAGCAACTAATGAAAAACTGTTTTTT. Amino acid sequence: CASSLSGLRTGATNEKLFF.

Turning to this clonotype: The DNA is left out, because the CDR3 cannot be placed on it with certainty; the CDR3 is given as TCRdb lists it. CDR3 loop: CASRRTTDTGELFFF. The genes are TRBV6-2 or TRBV6-3 and TRBJ2-2. The CDR3 is 15 residues long, ends included. Germline V gene sequence: CDR1 MNHEY, CDR2 SVGEGT.

The chain has TRBV28 and TRBJ1-2; no firm D call. The CDR3 runs 13 residues. Germline V gene data show CDR1 as MDHEN and CDR2 as SYDVKM. Deletions cut 4 bases from V and 0 bases from J, with 6 bases between. CDR3 region: CASSSGPNYGYTF. The CDR3 region has the DNA TGTGCCAGCAGTTCAGGTCCTAACTATGGCTACACCTTC.

Only one count was recorded for this clonotype. A far bigger clonotype differs at one base, so this is likely a read error. The rearrangement links TRBV12-3 or TRBV12-4 to TRBJ2-3, with a possible D match to TRBD2 (7 bases). This CDR3 has 14 residues. The CDR3 spells CASSLKRDTVTQYF. The CDR3, as DNA: TGTGCCAGCAGCTTAAAGCGGGACACAGTTACGCAGTATTTT.

This clonotype was observed many times. V gene TRBV27 combines with J gene TRBJ2-2; D unresolved. V was clipped by 5 bases and J by 6 bases, with 7 bases between them. The CDR3 is made up of 12 amino acids. Germline values: CDR1 MNHEY, CDR2 SMNVEV (reference sequence). The CDR3 DNA reads TGTGCCAGCAGTCGGATAGCCGGGGAGCTGTTTTTT. Encoded protein: CASSRIAGELFF.

This clonotype showed up many times. This sequence joins TRBV10-3 and TRBJ2-3; tentative D call: TRBD1 (6 bases). Per the germline V gene, CDR1 is ENHRY and CDR2 is SYGVKD. The V end was cut by 4 bases, the J end by 6 bases, with 17 bases between. The CDR3 has 15 amino acids. CDR3 region: CAISGIQGSSDTQYF. The CDR3 nucleotides read TGTGCCATCAGTGGGATCCAGGGGTCGTCGGATACGCAGTATTTT.

This clonotype has more than one count but fewer than ten. DNA for the CDR3: TGTGCCAGCAGCTTAGGACTAGCGGGATCCCCCGGGGAGCTGTTTTTT. Its protein is CASSLGLAGSPGELFF. V gene TRBV7-2 combines with J gene TRBJ2-2; 11 bases are shared with TRBD2. Trimming cost V 1 base and J 6 bases; bases outside gene matches: 4. The germline V gene encodes CDR1 SGHTA and CDR2 FQGNSA. The CDR3 loop spans 16 amino acids.

Ten or more counts support this clonotype. The J gene is TRBJ1-1, the V gene TRBV27; TRBD1 matches 8 bases. The CDR3 covers 16 residues. Germline V gene lookup returns CDR1 MNHEY and CDR2 SMNVEV (reference sequence). Losses at the gene ends were 5 bases for V and 1 base for J; bases not matched to a gene: 9. The CDR3: CASSQNRGTGNTEAFF. The CDR3 bases are TGTGCCAGCAGTCAAAACAGGGGGACGGGGAACACTGAAGCTTTCTTT.

This clonotype came up many times. The chain couples TRBV18 to TRBJ2-2; perhaps D is TRBD1 or TRBD2 (5 bases each). The ends were cut back, 3 bases at V and 0 bases at J, with 11 bases in the middle. The CDR3 is made up of 16 amino acids. Germline CDR1 KGHSH, CDR2 LQKENI. The CDR3 coding sequence is TGTGCCAGCTCACCTTCCGGGGCGCCGAACACCGGGGAGCTGTTTTTT. Its translation is CASSPSGAPNTGELFF.

This clonotype appeared once. CDR3 protein: CASSERVSGNTIYF. CDR3 nucleotides: TGTGCCAGCAGCGAAAGGGTCTCTGGAAACACCATATATTTT. The chain employs TRBV6-5 and TRBJ1-3; the D is unclear. Germline V gene sequence: CDR1 MNHEY, CDR2 SVGAGI. Deletions cut 6 bases from V and 0 bases from J, with 9 bases between. This CDR3 comprises 14 residues.

This clonotype was counted many times. The chain links TRBV6-1 to TRBJ2-1; 9 nucleotides align to TRBD2. The trim removed 6 bases at V and 5 bases at J, leaving 8 bases unmatched. Germline CDR1 MNHNS, CDR2 SASEGT. The CDR3 is 15 amino acids. CDR3 nucleotide sequence: TGTGCCAGCAGCGCAATGACTAGCGGCAACAATGAGCAGTTCTTC. Encoded protein: CASSAMTSGNNEQFF.

This clonotype was seen ten or more times. The chain combines TRBV7-9 with TRBJ2-7, with D perhaps TRBD1 or TRBD2 (5 bases each). In germline, CDR1 is SEHNR, CDR2 FQNEAQ (reference sequence). This CDR3 is built from 12 residues. V gave up 4 bases and J gave up 5 bases, with 9 bases separating them. This chain's CDR3 is CASSSVGDEQYF. CDR3 nucleotides: TGTGCCAGCAGCTCAGTGGGGGACGAGCAGTACTTC.

Details on this clonotype: This probably arose from a read error, given a far larger clone one base away. The chain joins TRBV6-8 to TRBJ2-7; D unclear. Deletions cut 7 bases from V and 4 bases from J, with 8 bases between. Germline CDR1 MNHGY, CDR2 SAAAGT. The CDR3 consists of 11 residues. The CDR3 nucleotides are TGTGCCAGCACCGTGGGGTACGAGCAGTACTTC. Its protein product is CASTVGYEQYF.

For this clonotype: A far bigger clonotype differs at one base, so this is likely a read error. J is TRBJ2-7 and V is TRBV6-1; 8 bases are shared with TRBD2. V was pared by 6 bases and J by 7 bases, with 8 bases of the junction left unmatched. The CDR3 runs to 13 residues. Germline V gene sequence: CDR1 MNHNS, CDR2 SASEGT. CDR3 in amino acids: CASRTGGGNEQYF. The CDR3 DNA reads as TGTGCCAGCAGGACGGGAGGGGGGAATGAGCAGTACTTC.

This clonotype came up many times. V and J are TRBV14 and TRBJ2-7; a weak D match, TRBD1 (6 bases). Trimming took off 0 bases at V and 6 bases at J, with 18 bases between the two ends. From germline, CDR1 is SGHDN and CDR2 FVKESK. The CDR3 is 16 residues long. The chain's CDR3 is CASSQEITGTRGEQYF. The CDR3 region has the DNA TGTGCCAGCAGCCAAGAAATTACAGGGACCCGGGGCGAGCAGTACTTC.

The chain carries TRBV27 and TRBJ2-5, with TRBD1 matching 7 bases. Losses at the gene ends were 6 bases for V and 8 bases for J; bases not matched to a gene: 15. This CDR3 is 15 amino acids long. Germline values: CDR1 MNHEY, CDR2 SMNVEV (reference sequence). CDR3 protein: CASSTWDSPARTQYF. The CDR3, as DNA: TGTGCCAGCAGCACTTGGGACAGCCCCGCTAGAACCCAGTACTTC.

This clonotype was observed at least ten times. The chain links TRBV25-1 to TRBJ2-3, with D possibly called TRBD1 or TRBD2 (6 bases each). V lost 6 bases, J lost 3 bases, and 19 bases lay in between. Germline V gene lookup returns CDR1 MGHDK and CDR2 SYGVNS. This CDR3 has 16 amino acids. In nucleotides, the CDR3 is TGTGCCAGCAGGGGGACGACAGGAGGGATTACAGATACGCAGTATTTT. Its protein is CASRGTTGGITDTQYF. Full variable domain (outside the CDR3, taken from reference TRBV25-1 and TRBJ2-3): EADIYQTPRYLVIGTGKKITLECSQTMGHDKMYWYQQDPGMELHLIHYSYGVNSTEKGDLSSESTVSRIRTEHFPLTLESARPSHTSQYLCASRGTTGGITDTQYFGPGTRLTVL.

The chain links TRBV28 to TRBJ1-5; D unresolved. V gave up 7 bases and J gave up 8 bases, with 12 bases separating them. The CDR3 is made up of 12 amino acids. Germline V CDR1 and CDR2: MDHEN, SYDVKM. CDR3 DNA sequence: TGTGCCAGCAAACCTGAAAAGAAGCCCCAGCATTTT. Its protein product is CASKPEKKPQHF.

This clonotype was recorded many times. The chain is built from TRBV7-2 and TRBJ1-2; TRBD1 might be the D (6 bases). Trimming pared 5 bases from V and 5 bases from J, leaving 21 bases between. The germline CDR1 and CDR2 sequences are SGHTA and FQGNSA. The CDR3 contains 16 residues. CDR3 protein: CASSPKGGVPKYGYTF. The CDR3 DNA reads as TGTGCCAGCAGCCCAAAGGGGGGGGTCCCCAAGTATGGCTACACCTTC.

This clonotype has a handful of counts. The V call is TRBV7-9, the J call TRBJ2-1; the D gene is possibly TRBD2 (6 bases). V lost 1 base and J 12 bases, leaving 16 bases between the germline ends. Germline lookup yields CDR1 SEHNR and CDR2 FQNEAQ (reference sequence). This CDR3 contains 14 residues. In DNA, the CDR3 is TGTGCCAGCAGCTTAGGGATCGGGAGTGAAGCGCAGTTCTTC. Translating it yields CASSLGIGSEAQFF.